The clone carrying this TCR beta chain was found many times. This specimen comes from a study of response to subunit inactivated influenza vaccine. The V gene's germline CDR1 is MDHEN and CDR2 SYDVKM. V trimming: 1 base; J trimming: 5 bases; junction bases outside the gene matches: 6. The CDR3 has 16 amino acids. Using its own MiXCR run on the RT-PCR reads, TCRdb lists one record per CDR3 protein. The data hold around 600,000 distinct CDR3 sequences, with 10% to 12% observed a single time. Another study also made use of these data, one on T cells expressing NK-cell markers. According to that study: It was by 5'RACE template switching with UMIs that TCR beta cDNA was made. Seven sequenced donors out of eight were HCMV-seropositive, one seronegative. Several experiments added an anti-gamma-delta TCR antibody to sort only alpha-beta TCR T cells. The share of CD8+ T cells held by dominant NKG2C+ clonotypes was roughly 1.0-8% in six donors. A few donors' CD3+CD56-NKG2C+ cells were dominated by the same clonotypes.

The TCR comes from a man over 45 who received an inactivated influenza vaccine. Material: PBMCs from blood, obtained on the day of vaccination. The chain uses TRBV28 and TRBJ2-1, with 9 bases lining up with TRBD2. The CDR3 sequence is CASSLLAGGPHNEQFF. The DNA of the CDR3 is TGTGCCAGCAGTTTATTGGCGGGAGGGCCCCACAATGAGCAGTTCTTC.